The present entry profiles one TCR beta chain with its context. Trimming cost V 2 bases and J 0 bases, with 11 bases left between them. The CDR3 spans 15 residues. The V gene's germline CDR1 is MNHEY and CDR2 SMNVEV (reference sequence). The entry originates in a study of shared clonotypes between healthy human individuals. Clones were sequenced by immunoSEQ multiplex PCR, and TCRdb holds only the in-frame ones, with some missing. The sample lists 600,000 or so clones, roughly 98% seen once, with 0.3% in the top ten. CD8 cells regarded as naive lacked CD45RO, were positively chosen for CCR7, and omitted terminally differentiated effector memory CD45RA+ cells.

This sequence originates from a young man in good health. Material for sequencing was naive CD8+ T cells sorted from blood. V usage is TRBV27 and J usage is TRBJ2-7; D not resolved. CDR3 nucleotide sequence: TGTGCCAGCAGTTTAGATCCAGGATTCTCCTACGAGCAGTACTTC. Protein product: CASSLDPGFSYEQYF.